This TCR beta chain is from a study of T-cell reconstitution after alpha-beta-depleted transplantation in children. Trimming stripped 8 bases from V and 0 bases from J, with 10 bases between. The length of the CDR3 is 14 residues. Germline V gives CDR1 LNHNV, CDR2 YYDKDF (reference sequence). This clonotype has a count of ten or more. The library targeted TCRbeta and was prepared with unique molecular identifiers. TCRdb fed the PCR reads into MiXCR, producing one record per CDR3 protein. The sample carries around 450,000 distinct CDR3 sequences, 15% to 20% recorded once. The sequence came from a boy under two years old who had a stem cell transplant for Wiskott-Aldrich syndrome, so the T cells may come from the graft donor. This chain joins TRBV15 and TRBJ2-2, with D hard to call. This material consisted of PBMCs, mostly from graft donor cells, taken 360 days after TCRalphabeta/CD19-depleted stem cell transplant. In DNA, the CDR3 is TGTGCCACCTCCGCAAGAACGAACACCGGGGAGCTGTTTTTT. Amino acids: CATSARTNTGELFF.